Following are 2 T cell receptor beta chains from one sample sequenced in a study of blood T cells in healthy people across ages. A J-beta primer mix and a sample-barcoded 5' primer were used in a second PCR of about 7 to 12 cycles. TCRdb processed the 5' RACE reads anew with MiXCR; each CDR3 protein has one entry. The repertoire holds 1,800,000 or so distinct CDR3 sequences, with about 39% as singletons. Specimen: blood. The receptors here all came from a human donor in good health.

J is TRBJ2-3 and V is TRBV29-1, with D possibly TRBD2 on 5 matching bases. Trimming removed 2 bases at V and 3 bases at J, with 18 bases between. The CDR3 spans 16 residues. CDR1 and CDR2 (germline): SQVTM, ANQGSEA. The CDR3 loop reads CSVEIQALRGTDTQYF. DNA for the CDR3: TGCAGCGTTGAAATTCAAGCCCTCCGGGGTACAGATACGCAGTATTTT.

The V gene is TRBV12-3 or TRBV12-4, the J gene TRBJ2-7, with 11 bases identical to TRBD2. The CDR3 is 16 amino acids. The V segment lost 7 bases and the J segment 0 bases; nucleotides outside the gene matches: 8. As DNA, the CDR3 is TGTGCCAGCACCAACCCTAGCGGGGGGCGCTCCTACGAGCAGTACTTC. Protein sequence: CASTNPSGGRSYEQYF.